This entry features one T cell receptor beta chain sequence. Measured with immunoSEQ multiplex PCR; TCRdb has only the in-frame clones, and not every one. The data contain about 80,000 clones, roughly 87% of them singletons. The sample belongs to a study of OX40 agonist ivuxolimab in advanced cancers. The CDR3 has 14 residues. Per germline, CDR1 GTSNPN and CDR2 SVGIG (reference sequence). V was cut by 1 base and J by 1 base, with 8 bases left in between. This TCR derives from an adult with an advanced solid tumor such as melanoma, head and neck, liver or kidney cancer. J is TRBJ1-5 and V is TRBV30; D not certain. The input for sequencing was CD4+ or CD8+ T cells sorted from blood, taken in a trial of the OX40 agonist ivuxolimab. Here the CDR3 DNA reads TGTGCCTGGAGTGGGGGAAACAGCAATCAGCCCCAGCATTTT. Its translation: CAWSGGNSNQPQHF.